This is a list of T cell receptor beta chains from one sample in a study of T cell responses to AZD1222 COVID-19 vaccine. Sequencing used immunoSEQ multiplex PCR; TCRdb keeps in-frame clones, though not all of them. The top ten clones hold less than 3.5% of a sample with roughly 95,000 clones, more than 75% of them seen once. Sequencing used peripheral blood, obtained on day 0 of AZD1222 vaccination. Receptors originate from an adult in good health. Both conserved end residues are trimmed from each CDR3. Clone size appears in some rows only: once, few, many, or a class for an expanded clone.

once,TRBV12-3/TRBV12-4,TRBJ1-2,ASREITNYGYT
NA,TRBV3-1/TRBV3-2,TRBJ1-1,ASSQDLVTAWDTEAF
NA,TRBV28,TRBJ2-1,ASSLLGLAGRYEQF
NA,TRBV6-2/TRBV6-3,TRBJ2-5,ASSYLQTQY
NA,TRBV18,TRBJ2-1,ASSPPGLAGRLDNEQF
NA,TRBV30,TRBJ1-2,AWVPPGRGSNYGYT
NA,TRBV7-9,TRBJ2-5,ASSQRTTQETQY
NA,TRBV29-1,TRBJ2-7,SADTGVGEQY
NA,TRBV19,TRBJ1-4,ASSLQGSDEKLF
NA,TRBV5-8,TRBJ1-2,ASSAQGALYGYT
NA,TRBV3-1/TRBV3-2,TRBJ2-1,ASSHLPGGGVPRVEQF
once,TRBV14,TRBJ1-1,ASTLGQNTEAF
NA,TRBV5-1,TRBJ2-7,ASSFSPGREQY
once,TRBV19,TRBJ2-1,ASSKGLESSYNEQF
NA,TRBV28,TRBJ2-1,ASSLTPYNEQF
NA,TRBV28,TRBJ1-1,ASSRLGQLNTEAF
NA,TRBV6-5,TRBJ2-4,ATQGDLAKNIQY
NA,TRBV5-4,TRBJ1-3,ASSLDSYAGNTIY
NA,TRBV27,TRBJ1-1,ASSFSWDRNTEAF
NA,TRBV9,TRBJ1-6,ASSVTGTDYSPLH
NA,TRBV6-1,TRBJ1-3,ASSEMGSGNTIY
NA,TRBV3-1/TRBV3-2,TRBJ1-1,ASSQFSLGNTEAF
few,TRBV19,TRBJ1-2,ASSIGTGEAGYT
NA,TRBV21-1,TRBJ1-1,ASSTRDRRMNTEAF
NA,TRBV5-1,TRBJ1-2,ASSWDRGSNYGYT